At least ten counts were recorded for the clone carrying this TCR beta chain. Its antigen is as yet unknown. In every sequencing run, more than 200 million TCR-beta sequences were generated from 15-18 subjects. MiXCR was run by TCRdb on the 5' RACE reads, yielding one entry per CDR3 protein. The table records roughly 41,000 distinct CDR3 sequences, roughly 2% of them present only once. The sample originates from a study of neurological immune-mediated disorders. Study outcomes and limitations: When the repertoires were sorted by phylogenetic grouping, those of 18 of 34 multiple sclerosis patients ended up in one related-CDR3 cluster, a possible signature. Neither clinical nor MRI features were associated with the multiple sclerosis repertoire cluster. Subjects shared no identical expanded-clone CDR3 amino acid sequences, suggesting private TCR-beta repertoires in all groups.

V was trimmed by 4 bases and J by 0 bases, leaving 13 bases between them. This CDR3 is built from 15 residues. Germline CDR1 is MNHNY and CDR2 is SVGAGI (reference sequence). The chain uses TRBV6-6 and TRBJ2-7; D gene ambiguous. The sample consisted of PBMCs. This clonotype was sampled from a woman between 40 and 55 years old with multiple sclerosis. The CDR3, as DNA: TGTGCCAGCAGTTCGGTGGAGCTCCTCTCCTACGAGCAGTACTTC. Residues: CASSSVELLSYEQYF.